This T cell receptor beta chain came from a study of T cells in Graves' hyperthyroidism and ophthalmopathy. The overall study: Peripheral blood sampling occurred at initial diagnosis, before any treatment.

Germline lookup yields CDR1 DFQATT and CDR2 SNEGSKA (reference sequence). Trimming cost V 5 bases and J 6 bases; bases outside gene matches: 6. CDR3 length equals 13 residues. Concerning this clonotype: The antigen is undetermined.

Study-wide points: Appearing also in blood were most of the thyroid clonotypes expanded above 0.001.

RNA transcripts served as the template for amplifying TCR beta CDR3 regions. First-round RT-PCR of the TCR CDR3 relied on the HTBI primer set. TCRdb used MiXCR to reprocess the multiplex PCR reads, holding one entry per CDR3 protein. The profile shows a few hundred thousand distinct CDR3 sequences, 15% to 20% of them singletons. Diagnosing involved the use of clinical symptoms, serum thyroxine and TRAb, thyroid ultrasound and orbital computed tomography. The clonotype originates from a woman aged 25 to 39 with Graves' ophthalmopathy. V is TRBV20-1 and J is TRBJ2-4; TRBD2 matches 8 bases. Sequencing was performed on blood. The CDR3 sequence: CSAVGLARNIQYF. CDR3 bases: TGCAGTGCTGTTGGACTAGCAAGAAACATTCAGTACTTC.